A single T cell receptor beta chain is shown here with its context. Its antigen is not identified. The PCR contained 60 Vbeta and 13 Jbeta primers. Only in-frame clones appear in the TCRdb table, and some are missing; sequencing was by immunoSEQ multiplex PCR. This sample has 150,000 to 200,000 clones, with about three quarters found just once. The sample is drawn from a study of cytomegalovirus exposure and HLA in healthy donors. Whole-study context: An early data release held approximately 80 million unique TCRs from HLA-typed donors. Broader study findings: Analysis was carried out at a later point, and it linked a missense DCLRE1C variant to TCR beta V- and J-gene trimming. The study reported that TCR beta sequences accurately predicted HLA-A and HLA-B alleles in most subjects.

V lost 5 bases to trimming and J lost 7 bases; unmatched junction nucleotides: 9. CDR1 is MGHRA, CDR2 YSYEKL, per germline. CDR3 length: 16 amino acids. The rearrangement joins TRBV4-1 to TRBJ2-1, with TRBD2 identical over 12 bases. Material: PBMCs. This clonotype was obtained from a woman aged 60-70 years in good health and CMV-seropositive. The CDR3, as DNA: TGCGCCAGCAGCACCCGACTAGCGGGGGCCCGTAATGAGCAGTTCTTC. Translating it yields CASSTRLAGARNEQFF.